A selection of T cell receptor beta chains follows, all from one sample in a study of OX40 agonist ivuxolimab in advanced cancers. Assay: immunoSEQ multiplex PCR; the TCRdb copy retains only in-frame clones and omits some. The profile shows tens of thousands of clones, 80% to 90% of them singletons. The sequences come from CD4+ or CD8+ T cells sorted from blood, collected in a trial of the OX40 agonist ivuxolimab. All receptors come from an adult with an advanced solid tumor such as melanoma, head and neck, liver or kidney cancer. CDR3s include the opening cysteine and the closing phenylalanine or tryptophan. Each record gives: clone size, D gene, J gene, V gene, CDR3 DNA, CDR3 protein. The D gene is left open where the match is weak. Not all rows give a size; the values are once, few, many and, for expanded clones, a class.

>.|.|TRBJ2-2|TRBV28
TGTGCCAGCAGTTTACAGGGGAACACCGGGGAGCTGTTTTTT
CASSLQGNTGELFF
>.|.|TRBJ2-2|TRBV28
TGTGCCAGCAGCTCCGCCCTTTACACCGGGGAGCTGTTTTTT
CASSSALYTGELFF
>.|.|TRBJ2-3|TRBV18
TGTGCCAGCGGAACTACAATCACAGATACGCAGTATTTT
CASGTTITDTQYF
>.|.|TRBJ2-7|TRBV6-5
TGTGCCAGCAGTTCAACTGAAGAGCAGTACTTC
CASSSTEEQYF
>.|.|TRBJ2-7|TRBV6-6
TGTGCCAGCAGTAAGACTGTCTCCTACGAGCAGTACTTC
CASSKTVSYEQYF
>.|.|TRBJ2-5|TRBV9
TGTGCCAGCAGCGTAAGTCAAGAGACCCAGTACTTC
CASSVSQETQYF
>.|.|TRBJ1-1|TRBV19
TGTGCCAGTAGTTGGGATGCCTTGAACACTGAAGCTTTCTTT
CASSWDALNTEAFF
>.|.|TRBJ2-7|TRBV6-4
TGTGCCAGCAGTGGAGGTGGGGCGTCCTACGAGCAGTACTTC
CASSGGGASYEQYF
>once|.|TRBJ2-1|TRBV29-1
TGCAGCGTTGAAGTCAAGGCCGATGAGCAGTTCTTC
CSVEVKADEQFF
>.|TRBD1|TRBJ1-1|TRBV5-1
TGCGCCAGCAGCTTGGCGGGACAGGAGAACACTGAAGCTTTCTTT
CASSLAGQENTEAFF
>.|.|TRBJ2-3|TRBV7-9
TGTGCCAGCAGCTTATCGCTCACAGATACGCAGTATTTT
CASSLSLTDTQYF
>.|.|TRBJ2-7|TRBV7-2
TGTGCCAGCAGCTTGGCTGGGGGGAAGTCCTACGAGCAGTACTTC
CASSLAGGKSYEQYF
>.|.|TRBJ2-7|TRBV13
TGTGCCAGCAGCTTAGGAACCGAAGAGCAGTACTTC
CASSLGTEEQYF
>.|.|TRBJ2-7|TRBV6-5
TGTGCCAGCAGTTATACAGGCGAGCAGTACTTC
CASSYTGEQYF
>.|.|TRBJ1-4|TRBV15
TGTGCCACCAGCAGACCCGACAGCCCAACTAATGAAAAACTGTTTTTT
CATSRPDSPTNEKLFF
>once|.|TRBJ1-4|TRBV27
TGTGCCAGCTCCTTCTCTTCAACTAATGAAAAACTGTTTTTT
CASSFSSTNEKLFF
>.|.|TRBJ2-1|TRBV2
TGTGCCAGCTCCTACGGAAGCAATGAGCAGTTCTTC
CASSYGSNEQFF
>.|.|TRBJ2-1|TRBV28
TGTGCCAGCAGTTTAGAGGGGCTAGCCCTCACGCTGTTCTTC
CASSLEGLALTLFF
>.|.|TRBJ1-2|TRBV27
TGTGCCAGCAGTCCGCAAGCGAACAGGGATCTCCCCTATGGCTACACCTTC
CASSPQANRDLPYGYTF
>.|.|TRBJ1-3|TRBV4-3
TGCGCCAGCAGCCAAGGGGTATTCTCTGGAAACACCATATATTTT
CASSQGVFSGNTIYF
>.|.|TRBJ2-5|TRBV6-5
TGTGCCAGCAGTTACGGGGGGAGAGGAGAGACCCAGTACTTC
CASSYGGRGETQYF
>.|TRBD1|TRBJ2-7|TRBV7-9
TGTGCCAGCAGCCCCCGGACAGGGCCCTACGAGCAGTACTTC
CASSPRTGPYEQYF
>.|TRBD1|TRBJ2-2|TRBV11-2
TGTGCCAGCAGCTTTCCGGGACAGGGGGCGCGTGGGAATCCCGGGGAGCTGTTTTTT
CASSFPGQGARGNPGELFF
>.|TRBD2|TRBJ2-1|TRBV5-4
TGTGCCAGCAGCAGAACTAGCGGAAATTACAATGAGCAGTTCTTC
CASSRTSGNYNEQFF
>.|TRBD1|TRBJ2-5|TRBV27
TGTGCCAGCAGTCCCTGGCCGACAGGGGCCCAAGAGACCCAGTACTTC
CASSPWPTGAQETQYF
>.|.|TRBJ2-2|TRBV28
TGTGCCAGCAACCGGGACGGAAACACCGGGGAGCTGTTTTTT
CASNRDGNTGELFF
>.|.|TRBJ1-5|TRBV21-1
TGTGCCAGCAGCACCTCCGGGCCTAGAAATCAGCCCCAGCATTTT
CASSTSGPRNQPQHF
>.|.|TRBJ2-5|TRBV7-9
TGTGCCAGCAGCTTAGAAGCTAGCGAAGAGACCCAGTACTTC
CASSLEASEETQYF
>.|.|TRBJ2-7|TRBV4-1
TGCGCCAGCAGCCAAGAAGCGACGGGCTGGCCGGGCGAGCAGTACTTC
CASSQEATGWPGEQYF